Below are 15 T cell receptor beta chains sequenced from a single sample in a study of Graves' ophthalmopathy and Graves' hyperthyroidism. For repertoire sequencing, the TCR beta CDR3 regions were amplified from RNA transcripts. HTBI primers served in a first-round RT-PCR, which a second-round multiplex PCR followed. TCRdb used MiXCR to reprocess the multiplex PCR reads, holding one entry per CDR3 protein. This sample yields about 400,000 distinct CDR3 sequences, of which about 21% are seen a single time; under 3% belongs to the top ten. The specimen was peripheral blood. The receptor source for this set is a young woman with stable Graves' hyperthyroidism.

V gene TRBV6-2 or TRBV6-3 combines with J gene TRBJ2-7, with no clear D. Trimming cost V 5 bases and J 2 bases, with 25 bases left between them. The CDR3 totals 18 residues. The germline gives CDR1 MNHEY, CDR2 SVGEGT. The CDR3, as DNA: TGTGCCAGCAGTAGGTCGGCCCTTCGTCAACCCCCGACCTACGAGCAGTACTTC. It codes for CASSRSALRQPPTYEQYF.

This clonotype was observed a handful of times. V is TRBV20-1 and J is TRBJ1-5; D remains unclear. Per the germline V gene, CDR1 is DFQATT and CDR2 is SNEGSKA (reference sequence). The ends were cut back, 7 bases at V and 6 bases at J, with 7 bases in the middle. This CDR3 is built from 10 residues. This CDR3 is CSVRSQPQHF. The CDR3 nucleotides read TGCAGTGTGCGCAGTCAGCCCCAGCATTTT.

This clonotype was detected ten times or more. The gene calls are TRBV6-5 and TRBJ2-7; a weak D match, TRBD2 (5 bases). V was shortened by 6 bases and J by 5 bases, with 14 bases between the two germline ends. The germline gives CDR1 MNHEY, CDR2 SVGAGI. The CDR3 covers 13 residues. CDR3 nucleotide sequence: TGTGCCAGCAGCGCTAGCTTCGGCCACGAGCAGTACTTC. Encoded protein: CASSASFGHEQYF.

In this sample, this clonotype turned up many times. V usage is TRBV24-1 and J usage is TRBJ1-2; unclear D gene. CDR3 length equals 13 residues. V lost 3 bases, J lost 0 bases, and 4 bases lay in between. Germline CDR1 KGHDR, CDR2 SFDVKD. In DNA form, the CDR3 reads TGTGCCACCAGTGATGGCCCTAACTATGGCTACACCTTC. Its protein product is CATSDGPNYGYTF.

V usage is TRBV15 and J usage is TRBJ2-5, with D unclear. Trimming took off 0 bases at V and 5 bases at J, with 7 bases between the two ends. Per germline, CDR1 LNHNV and CDR2 YYDKDF (reference sequence). The CDR3 is made up of 13 amino acids. The CDR3 region is CATSRDFGETQYF. The CDR3 nucleotides read TGTGCCACCAGCAGAGATTTCGGGGAGACCCAGTACTTC.

Ten or more counts support this clonotype. The V and J genes are TRBV20-1 and TRBJ2-7; 8 nucleotides align to TRBD2. This CDR3 comprises 14 residues. Germline-derived CDR1 and CDR2 are DFQATT and SNEGSKA (reference sequence). After removal of 4 bases from V and 4 bases from J, the junction contained 9 bases not matched to a gene. The CDR3 sequence is CSAKMGLGEYEQYF. CDR3 nucleotides: TGCAGTGCTAAAATGGGACTAGGGGAATACGAGCAGTACTTC.

This sequence joins TRBV11-2 and TRBJ1-5, with D tentatively TRBD1 (6 bases). Trimming stripped 0 bases from V and 9 bases from J, with 15 bases between. Germline assignment: CDR1 SGHAT and CDR2 FQNNGV. The CDR3 is made up of 15 amino acids. CDR3 sequence reads: CASSLDRGGGRPQHF. The CDR3 coding sequence is TGTGCCAGCAGCTTAGATCGGGGGGGCGGTCGGCCCCAGCATTTT. Together with reference TRBV11-2 and TRBJ1-5, the CDR3 gives the full variable domain: EAGVAQSPRYKIIEKRQSVAFWCNPISGHATLYWYQQILGQGPKLLIQFQNNGVVDDSQLPKDRFSAERLKGVDSTLKIQPAKLEDSAVYLCASSLDRGGGRPQHFGDGTRLSIL.

This clonotype was picked up many times. This chain's CDR3 is CATSKTRQDNYGYTF. CDR3 nucleotide sequence: TGTGCCACCAGCAAAACCAGACAGGATAACTATGGCTACACCTTC. The chain has TRBV15 and TRBJ1-2; D is possibly TRBD1 (6 bases). There are 15 residues in the CDR3. Germline V gives CDR1 LNHNV, CDR2 YYDKDF (reference sequence). V was trimmed by 4 bases and J by 1 base, leaving 13 bases between them. Filled out from reference TRBV15 and TRBJ1-2, the complete variable domain reads DAMVIQNPRYQVTQFGKPVTLSCSQTLNHNVMYWYQQKSSQAPKLLFHYYDKDFNNEADTPDNFQSRRPNTSFCFLDIRSPGLGDTAMYLCATSKTRQDNYGYTFGSGTRLTVV.

There are many counts of this clonotype. V usage is TRBV15 and J usage is TRBJ2-5; 11 positions match TRBD1. Germline CDR1 and CDR2: LNHNV and YYDKDF (reference sequence). V gave up 3 bases and J gave up 3 bases; unmatched junction bases: 3. This CDR3 comprises 15 residues. The CDR3 reads CATSRWGQGEETQYF. The CDR3 DNA sequence: TGTGCCACCAGCAGGTGGGGACAGGGGGAAGAGACCCAGTACTTC.

This clonotype was detected many times. The rearrangement uses TRBV5-1 and TRBJ1-1; D is perhaps TRBD1 (6 bases). Germline-derived CDR1 and CDR2 are SGHRS and YFSETQ. The V end lost 4 bases, the J end lost 3 bases, and 16 bases lay between the germline ends. This CDR3 has 15 residues. The CDR3: CASSPRGGTDTEAFF. The CDR3 DNA sequence: TGCGCCAGCAGCCCCAGGGGTGGGACGGACACTGAAGCTTTCTTT.

The table lists this clonotype with many counts. The chain uses TRBV30 and TRBJ2-7; 9 bases fit TRBD1. J gave up 2 bases and V 0 bases, and 2 bases lay outside the gene matches. Germline values: CDR1 GTSNPN, CDR2 SVGIG (reference sequence). The CDR3 contains 14 residues. CDR3 in DNA: TGTGCCTGGAGTGTACAGGGGGCCCCCTACGAGCAGTACTTC. Its translation: CAWSVQGAPYEQYF.

This clonotype showed up many times. The chain carries TRBV20-1 and TRBJ2-7, with TRBD2 identical over 11 bases. Germline CDR1 reads DFQATT; CDR2 reads SNEGSKA (reference sequence). CDR3 size: 15 residues. V dropped 3 bases and J dropped 4; count of bases not matched to a gene: 8. CDR3 DNA: TGCAGTGCTAGCCGCCCACTAGCGGGGGCATACGAGCAGTACTTC. Amino acids: CSASRPLAGAYEQYF.

This clonotype was observed many times. The V gene is TRBV30, the J gene TRBJ1-5; the match to TRBD1 covers 7 bases. The V gene end was trimmed by 1 base and the J gene end by 6 bases; junction bases not matched to a gene: 12. The CDR3 has 16 amino acids. The V gene's germline CDR1 is GTSNPN and CDR2 SVGIG (reference sequence). The CDR3 DNA is TGTGCCTGGAGTGACCTAAGGACAGGACACCTTCAGCCCCAGCATTTT. The encoded protein is CAWSDLRTGHLQPQHF.

Note on this clonotype: One base away lies a much larger clone, so this may be a sequencing read error. J is TRBJ1-5 and V is TRBV6-5; D remains unclear. The germline V gene encodes CDR1 MNHEY and CDR2 SVGAGI. This CDR3 spans 13 amino acids. CDR3: CASSYMLGQPHHF. CDR3 bases: TGTGCCAGCAGTTACATGTTGGGTCAGCCCCACCATTTT.

This clonotype has at least ten counts. The genes are TRBV20-1 and TRBJ1-6, with D perhaps TRBD1 (5 bases). Germline values: CDR1 DFQATT, CDR2 SNEGSKA (reference sequence). This CDR3 comprises 14 residues. V was cut by 6 bases and J by 8 bases, with 17 bases left in between. CDR3 in amino acids: CSAHQGTYDSPLHF. CDR3 coding DNA: TGCAGTGCCCATCAAGGGACCTACGATTCACCCCTCCACTTT.